This entry lists 22 T cell receptor beta chains sequenced from one sample in a study of blood T cells in healthy people across ages. Together with a sample-barcoded 5' primer, a J-beta primer mix was included in a second PCR lasting about 6 to 11 cycles. MiXCR, run by TCRdb on the 5' RACE reads, gives a single entry per CDR3 protein. Of 550,000 to 650,000 distinct CDR3 sequences listed, about 30% are singletons. Sequencing used blood. The receptors originated from a woman of 80 years or more in good health.

As concerns this clonotype: A single base separates this from a much larger clone, so it may be a read error. The chain recombines TRBV5-1 with TRBJ1-2; 11 nucleotides line up with TRBD1. The junction had 8 bases not matched to a gene; V was cut back by 4 bases and J by 6 bases. This CDR3 has 15 residues. Germline V gene data show CDR1 as SGHRS and CDR2 as YFSETQ. This chain's CDR3 is CASSPGQGVRDGYTF. As DNA, the CDR3 is TGCGCCAGCAGCCCGGGACAGGGGGTGCGGGATGGCTACACCTTC.

The chain recombines TRBV29-1 with TRBJ2-2, with TRBD2 identical over 9 bases. Germline CDR1 is SQVTM and CDR2 is ANQGSEA. This CDR3 spans 15 amino acids. V shed 5 bases, J shed 4 bases, and the junction held 8 bases outside the gene matches. CDR3 sequence (DNA): TGCAGCGTTCTTAGCGGGGGCTCAACCACCGGGGAGCTGTTTTTT. It encodes CSVLSGGSTTGELFF.

As regards this clonotype: A read error is possible here, since a much larger clone lies one base away. The chain joins TRBV6-2 or TRBV6-3 to TRBJ2-1; perhaps D is TRBD1 or TRBD2 (5 bases each). The V end was cut by 3 bases, the J end by 8 bases, with 8 bases between. Germline V gene lookup returns CDR1 MNHEY and CDR2 SVGEGT. The CDR3 totals 12 residues. The CDR3 region is CASSYRGHEQFF. DNA for the CDR3: TGTGCCAGCAGTTATAGGGGACATGAGCAGTTCTTC.

Turning to this clonotype: This may arise from a read error, as a much more abundant clone is one base away. This sequence joins TRBV20-1 and TRBJ2-1, with 9 bases aligning to TRBD2. Germline values: CDR1 DFQATT, CDR2 SNEGSKA (reference sequence). CDR3 length equals 15 residues. The CDR3 reads CSAKGRGGSYNGQFF. Written as DNA, the CDR3 is TGCAGTGCAAAGGGGCGGGGGGGCTCCTACAATGGGCAGTTCTTC.

This sequence joins TRBV3-1 and TRBJ1-1; a possible D gene is TRBD1 (5 bases). CDR1 and CDR2 from the germline V gene are LGHDT and YNNKEL (reference sequence). Deletions cut 4 bases from V and 5 bases from J, with 14 bases between. CDR3 length equals 14 residues. The CDR3 coding sequence is TGTGCCAGCAGCCTCGAGGAGGGGAGGACTGAAGCTTTCTTT. Translating gives CASSLEEGRTEAFF.

At least ten counts were recorded for this clonotype. The rearrangement links TRBV5-6 to TRBJ1-6, with 7 bases that match TRBD1. This CDR3 contains 14 residues. CDR1 and CDR2 from the germline V gene are SGHDT and YYEEEE. Trimming took 7 bases from V and 6 from J; bases not matched to a gene: 7. This CDR3 is CASGRQGFNSPLHF. In nucleotides, the CDR3 is TGTGCCAGCGGAAGACAGGGTTTTAATTCACCCCTCCACTTT.

The chain recombines TRBV7-2 with TRBJ2-3; 7 bases match TRBD1. Germline CDR1 and CDR2: SGHTA and FQGNSA. V shed 0 bases, J shed 3 bases, and the junction held 3 bases outside the gene matches. This CDR3 comprises 15 residues. CDR3 nucleotide sequence: TGTGCCAGCAGCTTAGCAGGACAGGAAACAGATACGCAGTATTTT. Amino acids: CASSLAGQETDTQYF.

This clonotype was counted many times. This chain joins TRBV29-1 and TRBJ2-7, with a tentative D call TRBD2 (5 bases). Trimming cost V 4 bases and J 6 bases, with 13 bases left between them. The CDR3 spans 12 residues. Germline CDR1 SQVTM, CDR2 ANQGSEA. This CDR3 is CSVGEGSREQYF. The CDR3 DNA is TGCAGCGTTGGTGAGGGCTCGCGCGAGCAGTACTTC.

Remarks on this clonotype: A read error is possible here, since a much larger clone lies one base away. In DNA, the CDR3 is TGTGCCAGCAGCCGCCCTTTGGGTTACAATGAGCAGTACTTC. It is translated as CASSRPLGYNEQYF. This sequence joins TRBV7-2 and TRBJ2-1; D unclear. The J call may be wrong; the DNA end is better matched by TRBJ2-7. Germline values: CDR1 SGHTA, CDR2 FQGNSA. The CDR3 consists of 14 residues.

Comment on this clonotype: This could be a read error, since a much larger clone is one nucleotide away. The gene calls are TRBV7-9 and TRBJ1-1; D unclear. The germline gives CDR1 SEHNR, CDR2 FQNEAQ (reference sequence). The CDR3 totals 14 residues. The CDR3 here is CASSPPLLGTEACF. CDR3 DNA: TGTGCCAGCAGTCCACCACTCCTGGGCACTGAAGCTTGCTTT.

This clonotype was recorded many times. This chain links TRBV28 with TRBJ2-3, with a weak D call TRBD1 (5 bases). V was trimmed by 7 bases and J by 2 bases, leaving 7 bases between them. CDR1 MDHEN and CDR2 SYDVKM come from the germline V gene. The CDR3 is 12 residues long. The CDR3 reads CASMTDTDTQYF. DNA of the CDR3: TGTGCCAGCATGACAGACACAGATACGCAGTATTTT.

The chain carries TRBV29-1 and TRBJ1-2; maybe TRBD1 (6 bases). Germline CDR1 is SQVTM and CDR2 is ANQGSEA. The CDR3 consists of 14 residues. V was cut by 1 base and J by 10 bases, with 19 bases left in between. The CDR3 region is CSVEGGRGVNVYTF. The DNA of the CDR3 is TGCAGCGTTGAAGGGGGGCGCGGTGTCAATGTCTACACCTTC.

This sequence joins TRBV6-6 and TRBJ2-1; the match to TRBD1 covers 7 bases. With V trimmed by 11 bases and J by 4 bases, 11 bases remained unmatched. This CDR3 comprises 14 residues. Germline V gene lookup returns CDR1 MNHNY and CDR2 SVGAGI (reference sequence). CDR3 nucleotides: TGTGCCGCGAGAGACAGGGTGGGTTACAATGAGCAGTTCTTC. The encoded protein is CAARDRVGYNEQFF.

In the case of this clonotype: This may stem from a read error, because a much larger clone lies one nucleotide away. This chain uses TRBV19 with TRBJ2-1; 10 nucleotides line up with TRBD1. The J call is doubtful: the DNA matches TRBJ2-7 better. The CDR3 is made up of 15 amino acids. The germline gives CDR1 LNHDA, CDR2 SQIVND (reference sequence). In DNA, the CDR3 is TGTGCCAGTAGTGGACAGGGGGGCTCCTACAATGAGCAGTACTTC. This translates into CASSGQGGSYNEQYF.

With regard to this clonotype: This may stem from a read error, because a much larger clone lies one nucleotide away. The CDR3: CSVEDRLNYGHTF. The DNA of the CDR3 is TGCAGCGTTGAAGACAGACTTAACTATGGCCACACCTTC. The chain is built from TRBV29-1 and TRBJ1-2, with unresolved D. Germline CDR1 reads SQVTM; CDR2 reads ANQGSEA. The CDR3 is 13 amino acids. Filled out from reference TRBV29-1 and TRBJ1-2, the complete variable domain reads SAVISQKPSRDICQRGTSLTIQCQVDSQVTMMFWYRQQPGQSLTLIATANQGSEATYESGFVIDKFPISRPNLTFSTLTVSNMSPEDSSIYLCSVEDRLNYGHTFGSGTRLTVV.

Concerning this clonotype: One junction end does not reproduce the germline sequence, and a read error may be involved. The chain combines TRBV7-3 with TRBJ2-1; 9 bases align to TRBD1. The CDR3 extends over 15 amino acids. Germline CDR1 and CDR2: SGHTA and FQGTGA. The CDR3 loop is CAGSTGTGNYNEQFF. The CDR3 region has the DNA TGTGCCGGCAGCACGGGGACAGGGAACTACAATGAGCAGTTCTTC. Combining the CDR3 with reference TRBV7-3 and TRBJ2-1 gives the whole variable domain GAGVSQTPSNKVTEKGKYVELRCDPISGHTALYWYRQSLGQGPEFLIYFQGTGAADDSGLPNDRFFAVRPEGSVSTLKIQRTERGDSAVYLCAGSTGTGNYNEQFFGPGTRLTVL.

In this sample, this clonotype turned up a few times. V gene TRBV28 combines with J gene TRBJ2-3; the D gene is possibly TRBD2 (7 bases). The germline V gene has CDR1 MDHEN and CDR2 SYDVKM. Trimming removed 3 bases from V and 6 bases from J, with 16 bases in between. The CDR3 is 15 amino acids. CDR3 nucleotide sequence: TGTGCCAGCAGTTTGCCCGGGGGGCTGGACGATACGCAGTATTTT. Its protein product is CASSLPGGLDDTQYF.

This clonotype was observed at least ten times. The CDR3 reads CASGIPELAGGSNEQFF. The CDR3 bases are TGTGCCAGCGGAATCCCGGAACTAGCGGGGGGGAGTAATGAGCAGTTCTTC. The chain recombines TRBV28 with TRBJ2-1; 13 positions match TRBD2. The CDR3 spans 17 residues. Germline CDR1 reads MDHEN; CDR2 reads SYDVKM. The V gene end was trimmed by 8 bases and the J gene end by 7 bases; junction bases not matched to a gene: 14.

The CDR3 sequence is CASSHQGGTDTQYF. Here the CDR3 DNA reads TGTGCCAGCAGCCACCAGGGAGGCACAGATACGCAGTATTTT. The chain joins TRBV3-1 to TRBJ2-3; D could derive from TRBD1 or TRBD2 (5 bases each). This CDR3 region has 14 residues. With 3 bases removed from V and 1 base from J, the gap between germline ends came to 8 bases. Per the germline V gene, CDR1 is LGHDT and CDR2 is YNNKEL (reference sequence).

The chain carries TRBV5-1 and TRBJ2-7; 11 nucleotides agree with TRBD2. CDR1 and CDR2 from the germline V gene are SGHRS and YFSETQ. CDR3 size: 16 residues. J lost 7 bases, V lost 3 bases, and 12 bases had no gene match. CDR3 amino acids: CASSSLAGALGNEQYF. The DNA of the CDR3 is TGCGCCAGCAGCTCACTAGCGGGGGCTCTTGGCAATGAGCAGTACTTC.

The table lists this clonotype with many counts. V is TRBV9 and J is TRBJ2-1; the match to TRBD2 covers 11 bases. CDR3 size: 14 residues. The junction had 3 bases not matched to a gene; V was cut back by 1 base and J by 9 bases. Germline CDR1 SGDLS, CDR2 YYNGEE. The CDR3 loop is CASSVTSGGGEQFF. The CDR3 nucleotides read TGTGCCAGCAGCGTAACTAGCGGGGGAGGTGAGCAGTTCTTC.

In its sample, this clonotype was seen once. A much larger clone differs by one base, so this may be a read error. Lacking the conserved final phenylalanine or tryptophan, this CDR3 likely reflects a read error. This chain uses TRBV7-9 with TRBJ2-1, with 7 bases identical to TRBD1. This CDR3 region has 14 residues. The germline V gene has CDR1 SEHNR and CDR2 FQNEAQ (reference sequence). V lost 6 bases, J lost 7 bases, and 9 bases stayed unmatched. This CDR3 is CASRRTGQKNEQFV. CDR3 DNA sequence: TGTGCCAGCAGACGAACGGGACAGAAAAATGAGCAGTTCGTC.